Each of the 23 T cell receptor beta chains below was sequenced from the same sample in a study of T cell responses to AZD1222 COVID-19 vaccine (dated by TCRdb to the early 2020s). The time point tag for this specimen amounts to: baseline before first vaccination. The library was built by means of the immunoSEQ multiplex PCR assay. Imported from immuneACCESS, the table was reduced by TCRdb to in-frame sequences with V and J called. These copies leave out some clones; in studies compared against another copy, an unresolved V gene accounts for under half, and the cause of the remainder is not known. The table for this sample lists 150,000 or so clones; 91% of them were counted only once. The leading ten clones occupy more than 1.3% of the sample. The sequenced sample was peripheral blood, obtained on day 0 of AZD1222 vaccination. The receptors were sampled from an adult in good health.

The chain uses TRBV6-1 and TRBJ1-2, with D unresolved. This CDR3 is 15 amino acids long. Per the germline V gene, CDR1 is MNHNS and CDR2 is SASEGT. Trimming shortened V by 3 bases and J by 1 base, and 12 bases separated the two germline ends. The CDR3 is CASSDTGRVNYGYTF. In DNA form, the CDR3 reads TGTGCCAGCAGTGATACGGGGAGGGTTAACTATGGCTACACCTTC.

The chain employs TRBV7-2 and TRBJ1-2; 7 bases are shared with TRBD1. Germline CDR1 and CDR2: SGHTA and FQGNSA. The length of the CDR3 is 13 residues. V trimming: 6 bases; J trimming: 2 bases; junction bases outside the gene matches: 3. The CDR3 here is CASSQGGNYGYTF. The DNA of the CDR3 is TGTGCCAGCAGTCAAGGGGGCAACTATGGCTACACCTTC.

V usage is TRBV2 and J usage is TRBJ2-1; no clear D. The V gene lost 7 bases and the J gene lost 9 bases, with 13 bases spanning the gap. This CDR3 spans 12 amino acids. The germline V gene encodes CDR1 SNHLY and CDR2 FYNNEI. CDR3 nucleotide sequence: TGTGCCAGCACTGGCCACCCCCTTGAGCAGTTCTTC. Encoded protein: CASTGHPLEQFF.

J is TRBJ1-1 and V is TRBV20-1; D may be TRBD1 (5 bases). From germline, CDR1 is DFQATT and CDR2 SNEGSKA (reference sequence). Trimming pared 3 bases from V and 4 bases from J, leaving 9 bases between. CDR3 size: 12 residues. The chain's CDR3 is CSASQGSTEAFF. In DNA, the CDR3 is TGCAGTGCTAGTCAGGGAAGCACTGAAGCTTTCTTT.

The chain couples TRBV19 to TRBJ1-1; D is ambiguous. The V gene's germline CDR1 is LNHDA and CDR2 SQIVND (reference sequence). The CDR3 is 13 residues long. Deletions cut 8 bases from V and 5 bases from J, with 15 bases between. CDR3 protein: CASDPPYGTEAFF. In nucleotides, the CDR3 is TGTGCCAGTGATCCCCCTTATGGGACTGAAGCTTTCTTT.

The chain couples TRBV5-1 to TRBJ2-7; 15 nucleotides match TRBD2. V shed 4 bases, J shed 6 bases, and the junction held 5 bases outside the gene matches. The CDR3 totals 15 residues. Germline V gene sequence: CDR1 SGHRS, CDR2 YFSETQ. CDR3 bases: TGCGCCAGCAGCCCGGGACTAGCGGGAGGTGCCGAGCAGTACTTC. This sequence encodes CASSPGLAGGAEQYF.

The CDR3 bases are TGTGCCAGTAGTAGCCGGGACAGGAGTACAGATACGCAGTATTTT. Protein product: CASSSRDRSTDTQYF. The chain employs TRBV19 and TRBJ2-3, with 8 bases fitting TRBD1. Unmatched junction bases numbered 6, after V lost 4 bases and J lost 3 bases. The CDR3 is 15 residues long. Germline CDR1 and CDR2: LNHDA and SQIVND (reference sequence).

The gene calls are TRBV18 and TRBJ1-5; D possibly corresponds to TRBD1 (6 bases). CDR3 length equals 15 residues. CDR1 KGHSH and CDR2 LQKENI come from the germline V gene. V was cut by 3 bases and J by 2 bases, with 11 bases left in between. The CDR3 region has the DNA TGTGCCAGCTCACCCACAGGGTTGGGCAATCAGCCCCAGCATTTT. Residues: CASSPTGLGNQPQHF.

The chain employs TRBV28 and TRBJ1-5; the match to TRBD1 covers 10 bases. Germline CDR1 is MDHEN and CDR2 is SYDVKM. This CDR3 has 16 amino acids. Losses at the gene ends were 5 bases for V and 3 bases for J; bases not matched to a gene: 7. Here the CDR3 DNA reads TGTGCCAGCAGTCCCTGGGGGACAGGGGACAATCAGCCCCAGCATTTT. Its translation is CASSPWGTGDNQPQHF.

The rearrangement uses TRBV19 and TRBJ2-2; 10 bases line up with TRBD2. The V gene's germline CDR1 is LNHDA and CDR2 SQIVND (reference sequence). V lost 6 bases, J lost 6 bases, and 4 bases stayed unmatched. The CDR3 has 14 residues. This CDR3 reads CASRISGGAGELFF. Written as DNA, the CDR3 is TGTGCCAGTAGAATAAGCGGGGGGGCCGGGGAGCTGTTTTTT.

The gene calls are TRBV7-8 and TRBJ2-5; D may correspond to TRBD1 or TRBD2 (5 bases each). The V end lost 0 bases, the J end lost 3 bases, and 23 bases lay between the germline ends. Germline V gene lookup returns CDR1 SGHVS and CDR2 FQNEAQ. This CDR3 spans 19 amino acids. The CDR3 protein is CASSLARVKRGPREETQYF. CDR3 nucleotide sequence: TGTGCCAGCAGCTTAGCGAGGGTGAAACGGGGCCCTAGGGAAGAGACCCAGTACTTC.

The V and J genes are TRBV28 and TRBJ2-7; 9 positions match TRBD1. CDR1 is MDHEN, CDR2 SYDVKM, per germline. CDR3 length equals 13 residues. V dropped 8 bases and J dropped 0; count of bases not matched to a gene: 2. The CDR3 sequence: CASGQGSSYEQYF. CDR3 DNA sequence: TGTGCCAGCGGACAGGGGAGCTCCTACGAGCAGTACTTC.

The chain has TRBV5-1 and TRBJ2-1; D not resolved. CDR3 length: 13 amino acids. The V gene lost 0 bases and the J gene lost 8 bases, with 9 bases spanning the gap. Per germline, CDR1 SGHRS and CDR2 YFSETQ. The CDR3 spells CASSLDSPYEQFF. The CDR3 coding sequence is TGCGCCAGCAGCTTGGATAGTCCTTATGAGCAGTTCTTC.

The chain links TRBV18 to TRBJ1-6; D gene ambiguous. The length of the CDR3 is 14 residues. Between the trimmed V and J ends, which lost 4 bases and 5 bases, there was a span of 9 bases. Germline CDR1 KGHSH, CDR2 LQKENI. The CDR3 loop reads CASSLRQNNSPLHF. CDR3 nucleotides: TGTGCCAGCTCACTTAGGCAGAATAATTCACCCCTCCACTTT.

This sequence joins TRBV11-3 and TRBJ1-1, with no clear D. The V and J ends lost 5 bases and 1 base respectively, with 14 bases between them. The length of the CDR3 is 15 residues. CDR1 SGHNT and CDR2 YENEEA come from the germline V gene. CDR3 sequence: CASSPGGERNTEAFF. The CDR3 bases are TGTGCCAGCAGCCCGGGTGGGGAGCGGAACACTGAAGCTTTCTTT.

This rearrangement joins TRBV9 to TRBJ1-3; D is unresolved. The V end lost 4 bases, the J end lost 1 base, and 9 bases lay between the germline ends. Looked up from germline, CDR1 is SGDLS and CDR2 is YYNGEE. This CDR3 contains 14 residues. The chain's CDR3 is CASSPTGSGNTIYF. DNA for the CDR3: TGTGCCAGCAGCCCTACGGGTTCTGGAAACACCATATATTTT.

The rearrangement uses TRBV19 and TRBJ1-1, with D tentatively TRBD1 (5 bases). The CDR3 runs to 16 residues. Germline V lookup: CDR1 LNHDA, CDR2 SQIVND (reference sequence). V lost 3 bases, J lost 3 bases, and 17 bases lay in between. The CDR3: CASSIQGGFEDTEAFF. In DNA form, the CDR3 reads TGTGCCAGTAGTATTCAGGGAGGCTTTGAAGACACTGAAGCTTTCTTT.

The chain is built from TRBV5-4 and TRBJ2-5; possibly TRBD2 for D (6 bases). Trimming took off 2 bases at V and 3 bases at J, with 11 bases between the two ends. The CDR3 extends over 14 amino acids. Germline-derived CDR1 and CDR2 are SGHNT and YYREEE (reference sequence). CDR3 region: CASSFGGGEETQYF. The CDR3 nucleotides are TGTGCCAGCAGCTTCGGCGGCGGGGAAGAGACCCAGTACTTC. Complete variable domain (other parts from reference TRBV5-4 and TRBJ2-5): ETGVTQSPTHLIKTRGQQVTLRCSSQSGHNTVSWYQQALGQGPQFIFQYYREEENGRGNFPPRFSGLQFPNYSSELNVNALELDDSALYLCASSFGGGEETQYFGPGTRLLVL.

The V gene is TRBV6-2 or TRBV6-3, the J gene TRBJ2-2; 12 bases fit TRBD1. There are 20 residues in the CDR3. Unmatched junction bases numbered 16, after V lost 2 bases and J lost 6 bases. Germline loops: CDR1 MNHEY, CDR2 SVGEGT. The CDR3 region is CASSYARFSGTGGIAGELFF. Here the CDR3 DNA reads TGTGCCAGCAGTTACGCCCGGTTTTCCGGGACAGGGGGCATTGCCGGGGAGCTGTTTTTT.

The rearrangement joins TRBV19 to TRBJ1-1, with D tentatively TRBD1 (5 bases). V lost 3 bases and J 3 bases, leaving 8 bases between the germline ends. The CDR3 has 13 amino acids. Germline V lookup: CDR1 LNHDA, CDR2 SQIVND (reference sequence). CDR3 DNA sequence: TGTGCCAGTAGTATTAGGGGTTACACTGAAGCTTTCTTT. This codes for CASSIRGYTEAFF.

The chain is built from TRBV27 and TRBJ2-7; D is possibly TRBD2 (5 bases). CDR3 length equals 14 residues. V was trimmed by 4 bases and J by 2 bases, leaving 12 bases between them. CDR1 and CDR2 from the germline V gene are MNHEY and SMNVEV (reference sequence). The CDR3 DNA reads as TGTGCCAGCAGTTCCTCCGGAGGACCCTACGAGCAGTACTTC. Protein: CASSSSGGPYEQYF.

V is TRBV24-1 and J is TRBJ2-1, with D perhaps matching TRBD1 or TRBD2 (5 bases each). The CDR3 runs to 14 residues. V was trimmed by 6 bases and J by 3 bases, leaving 11 bases between them. The germline CDR1 and CDR2 sequences are KGHDR and SFDVKD. CDR3 sequence reads: CATSRGRFYNEQFF. As DNA, the CDR3 is TGTGCCACCAGTCGGGGACGGTTCTACAATGAGCAGTTCTTC.

V is TRBV5-6 and J is TRBJ2-4; 7 bases fit TRBD1. The CDR3 contains 14 residues. The V and J ends lost 5 bases and 5 bases, in that order; junction bases with no gene match: 7. The germline CDR1 and CDR2 sequences are SGHDT and YYEEEE. The CDR3 sequence is CASSQDRVENIQYF. The CDR3, as DNA: TGTGCCAGCAGTCAAGACAGGGTGGAAAACATTCAGTACTTC.